A selection of T cell receptor beta chains follows, all from one sample in a study of radiotherapy plus CTLA-4 blockade in lung cancer. Assay used: immunoSEQ multiplex PCR; TCRdb lists only in-frame clones, some missing. The data contain tens of thousands of clones, under 75% of them singletons. The specimen comprised peripheral blood, sampled from a patient treated with radiotherapy plus ipilimumab. Receptors originate from a human donor with non-small cell lung cancer whose response to radiotherapy plus ipilimumab could not be evaluated. CDR3s include the opening cysteine and the closing phenylalanine or tryptophan.

CDR3 protein: CASSSTLGTEAFF
V gene: TRBV7-6

CDR3 protein: CASSTTGDTDTQYF
V gene: TRBV5-1

CDR3 protein: CASSPQGQVEAYEQYF
V gene: TRBV18

CDR3 protein: CASSIKGGASGESYEQYF
V gene: TRBV19

CDR3 protein: CASSPGAGEQFF
V gene: TRBV9

CDR3 protein: CASSYGQGVGKLFF
V gene: TRBV6-6

CDR3 protein: CASSELQLAKNIQYF
V gene: TRBV2

CDR3 protein: CASSSLRTGDLETQYF
V gene: TRBV7-9

CDR3 protein: CASTAGGPYEQYF
V gene: TRBV27

CDR3 protein: CASSRLAGGRTDTQYF
V gene: TRBV5-1

CDR3 protein: CATVRQGSYEQYF
V gene: TRBV27

CDR3 protein: CASSLTRQETQYF
V gene: TRBV7-8

CDR3 protein: CASSSTEGGLEPFF
V gene: TRBV13

CDR3 protein: CASSLEPGQFYNEQFF
V gene: TRBV5-1

CDR3 protein: CASSLSRDYGYTF
V gene: TRBV11-3

CDR3 protein: CASSPSGASSGNTIYF
V gene: TRBV18

CDR3 protein: CASSEPGNYEQYF
V gene: TRBV2

CDR3 protein: CASSQMRSPTGSFYGYTF
V gene: TRBV14

CDR3 protein: CASSVLAGGDEQFF
V gene: TRBV11-3

CDR3 protein: CSVLKGDTIYF
V gene: TRBV29-1

CDR3 protein: CASSVLAGITDTQYF
V gene: TRBV9